These 19 T cell receptor beta chains came from one sample sequenced in a study of PD-1 blockade in classical Hodgkin lymphoma. Profiling relied on immunoSEQ multiplex PCR, and the TCRdb table lists in-frame clones only, not all of them. The repertoire holds fewer than 40,000 clones, with around 84% as singletons. This sample's time point: cycle 4 day 1 (C4D1), after around six weeks of nivolumab. Every single patient, without exception, relapsed after autologous stem cell transplantation, and brentuximab vedotin exposure varied. Purification of CD4+ T cells from thawed PBMCs was achieved by magnetic negative selection. The source was CD4+ T cells from blood, collected before the fourth cycle of nivolumab. These receptors originate from a human donor with classical Hodgkin lymphoma.

The chain recombines TRBV7-9 with TRBJ1-6; D is unresolved. With 5 bases removed from V and 7 bases from J, the gap between germline ends came to 9 bases. CDR1 SEHNR and CDR2 FQNEAQ come from the germline V gene (reference sequence). The CDR3 spans 13 residues. The CDR3 region is CASSLGANSPLHF. CDR3 sequence (DNA): TGTGCCAGCAGCCTAGGAGCGAATTCACCCCTCCACTTT.

The chain uses TRBV18 and TRBJ2-7, with D perhaps matching TRBD1 (6 bases). The V gene's germline CDR1 is KGHSH and CDR2 LQKENI. The CDR3 runs to 14 residues. V was cut by 6 bases and J by 0 bases, with 12 bases left in between. The CDR3 DNA reads TGTGCCAGCTCGCTTCAGGGGTCCTCCTACGAGCAGTACTTC. Its protein is CASSLQGSSYEQYF.

This clone has more than one count but fewer than ten. V gene TRBV7-2 combines with J gene TRBJ1-5; 10 bases are shared with TRBD1. V dropped 5 bases and J dropped 6; count of bases not matched to a gene: 10. The CDR3 consists of 16 residues. The germline V gene encodes CDR1 SGHTA and CDR2 FQGNSA. Here the CDR3 reads CASSDQTGGWGQPQHF. DNA of the CDR3: TGTGCCAGCAGCGACCAGACAGGGGGCTGGGGTCAGCCCCAGCATTTT.

The chain joins TRBV4-1 to TRBJ1-1, with D possibly matching TRBD1 (6 bases). CDR3 length: 17 residues. Trimming took 0 bases from V and 1 from J, leaving 15 bases between them. Germline CDR1 MGHRA, CDR2 YSYEKL. The CDR3 DNA is TGCGCCAGCAGCCAAGAACGGGGGGCGGCAGGGAACACTGAAGCTTTCTTT. It yields the protein CASSQERGAAGNTEAFF.

This chain links TRBV12-5 with TRBJ2-5; TRBD1 agrees at 8 bases. After removal of 8 bases from V and 4 bases from J, the junction contained 3 bases not matched to a gene. The CDR3 is 12 residues long. Germline lookup yields CDR1 LGHNT and CDR2 FRNRAP. The CDR3 reads CASLQGGETQYF. The CDR3 nucleotides are TGTGCTAGTTTACAGGGGGGAGAGACCCAGTACTTC.

The V gene is TRBV4-3, the J gene TRBJ2-2; unclear D gene. This CDR3 comprises 16 residues. V lost 0 bases and J 4 bases, leaving 12 bases between the germline ends. Germline V gene lookup returns CDR1 LGHNA and CDR2 YSLEER. This CDR3 is CASSQEGGRGTGELFF. CDR3 sequence (DNA): TGCGCCAGCAGCCAAGAGGGTGGGCGAGGCACCGGGGAGCTGTTTTTT.

J is TRBJ2-2 and V is TRBV4-2; D gene ambiguous. Germline V gene data show CDR1 as LGHNA and CDR2 as YNFKEQ. CDR3 length equals 18 residues. The V and J ends lost 0 bases and 2 bases respectively, with 16 bases between them. Written as DNA, the CDR3 is TGTGCCAGCAGCCAAGATCACCCGAACGCCCTAAACACCGGGGAGCTGTTTTTT. Translating gives CASSQDHPNALNTGELFF.

V and J are TRBV5-1 and TRBJ1-2; D unresolved. Per the germline V gene, CDR1 is SGHRS and CDR2 is YFSETQ. Trimming took off 0 bases at V and 8 bases at J, with 11 bases between the two ends. The CDR3 length is 13 residues. CDR3 residues: CASSLDPGKGYTF. The CDR3 DNA sequence: TGCGCCAGCAGCTTGGATCCGGGGAAAGGCTACACCTTC.

The rearrangement joins TRBV5-8 to TRBJ1-5; 9 nucleotides agree with TRBD1. After removal of 0 bases from V and 3 bases from J, the junction contained 7 bases not matched to a gene. This CDR3 comprises 17 residues. Germline CDR1 reads SGHTS; CDR2 reads YDEGEE. The chain's CDR3 is CASSLAGQGFDNQPQHF. Here the CDR3 DNA reads TGTGCCAGCAGCTTGGCGGGACAGGGATTTGACAATCAGCCCCAGCATTTT. Full variable domain (missing parts from reference TRBV5-8 and TRBJ1-5): EAGVTQSPTHLIKTRGQQATLRCSPISGHTSVYWYQQALGLGLQFLLWYDEGEERNRGNFPPRFSGRQFPNYSSELNVNALELEDSALYLCASSLAGQGFDNQPQHFGDGTRLSIL.

V usage is TRBV6-5 and J usage is TRBJ2-7; the D gene is possibly TRBD1 (6 bases). V was clipped by 6 bases and J by 5 bases, with 11 bases between them. Germline CDR1 and CDR2: MNHEY and SVGAGI. The CDR3 spans 12 residues. The CDR3 spells CASRYPGDEQYF. CDR3 coding DNA: TGTGCCAGCAGGTACCCAGGGGACGAGCAGTACTTC.

This chain connects TRBV2 to TRBJ1-4; D is perhaps TRBD1 (6 bases). The V end was cut by 6 bases, the J end by 7 bases, with 9 bases between. This CDR3 region has 12 residues. Germline V gives CDR1 SNHLY, CDR2 FYNNEI. CDR3 sequence: CASSGGSEKLFF. The CDR3 DNA reads TGTGCCAGCAGCGGGGGCTCTGAAAAACTGTTTTTT. The full variable domain, in which reference TRBV2 and TRBJ1-4 provide the parts outside the CDR3, is EPEVTQTPSHQVTQMGQEVILRCVPISNHLYFYWYRQILGQKVEFLVSFYNNEISEKSEIFDDQFSVERPDGSNFTLKIRSTKLEDSAMYFCASSGGSEKLFFGSGTQLSVL.

The genes are TRBV6-5 and TRBJ1-2; D possibly corresponds to TRBD1 (6 bases). The germline gives CDR1 MNHEY, CDR2 SVGAGI. Trimming shortened V by 6 bases and J by 6 bases, and 17 bases separated the two germline ends. This CDR3 has 14 amino acids. CDR3 in DNA: TGTGCCAGCAGAGTTACAGGGAGGGAACATGGCTACACCTTC. Translated, it gives CASRVTGREHGYTF.

V and J are TRBV10-3 and TRBJ2-1; D gene ambiguous. V shed 4 bases and J shed 9 bases, with 19 bases lying between them. CDR1 is ENHRY and CDR2 is SYGVKD in the germline V gene. The CDR3 loop spans 15 amino acids. The CDR3 region is CAISGSGARVGEQFF. CDR3 DNA: TGTGCCATCAGTGGGTCCGGAGCTAGAGTAGGTGAGCAGTTCTTC.

The chain employs TRBV18 and TRBJ2-7, with TRBD1 identical over 7 bases. Per the germline V gene, CDR1 is KGHSH and CDR2 is LQKENI. V dropped 3 bases and J dropped 1; count of bases not matched to a gene: 3. CDR3 length: 14 amino acids. The CDR3 nucleotides read TGTGCCAGCTCACCTTCGACAGGGTCCTACGAGCAGTACTTC. Amino acids: CASSPSTGSYEQYF. Full variable domain (missing parts from reference TRBV18 and TRBJ2-7): NAGVMQNPRHLVRRRGQEARLRCSPMKGHSHVYWYRQLPEEGLKFMVYLQKENIIDESGMPKERFSAEFPKEGPSILRIQQVVRGDSAAYFCASSPSTGSYEQYFGPGTRLTVT.

This chain uses TRBV6-1 with TRBJ2-3, with a tentative D call TRBD1 (6 bases). The CDR3 totals 14 residues. The germline V and J ends were trimmed by 7 bases and 3 bases, with 14 bases remaining between them. CDR1 is MNHNS and CDR2 is SASEGT in the germline V gene. The DNA for the CDR3 is TGTGCCAGCAATACAGGGTTTGGGACAGATACGCAGTATTTT. Its translation: CASNTGFGTDTQYF.

The chain is built from TRBV5-6 and TRBJ2-2; TRBD1 might be the D (6 bases). The CDR3 is made up of 16 amino acids. V lost 2 bases and J lost 1, with 12 bases in between. Germline CDR1 and CDR2: SGHDT and YYEEEE. In nucleotides, the CDR3 is TGTGCCAGCAGCTTCCCCCTGACAGGGAACACCGGGGAGCTGTTTTTT. The encoded protein is CASSFPLTGNTGELFF. Full variable domain (outside the CDR3, taken from reference TRBV5-6 and TRBJ2-2): DAGVTQSPTHLIKTRGQQVTLRCSPKSGHDTVSWYQQALGQGPQFIFQYYEEEERQRGNFPDRFSGHQFPNYSSELNVNALLLGDSALYLCASSFPLTGNTGELFFGEGSRLTVL.

This sequence joins TRBV19 and TRBJ2-7; possibly TRBD1 for D (6 bases). This CDR3 has 17 residues. CDR1 LNHDA and CDR2 SQIVND come from the germline V gene (reference sequence). Trimming pared 1 base from V and 2 bases from J, leaving 18 bases between. Here the CDR3 reads CASSIGGGQPQAYEQYF. The CDR3 DNA follows: TGTGCCAGTAGTATAGGGGGCGGACAGCCACAGGCCTACGAGCAGTACTTC.

The chain recombines TRBV29-1 with TRBJ1-2, with D maybe TRBD1 (5 bases). The length of the CDR3 is 12 residues. The germline V gene encodes CDR1 SQVTM and CDR2 ANQGSEA. V lost 3 bases to trimming and J lost 10 bases, with 15 bases between them. CDR3 region: CSVDGQGGYYTF. The CDR3 nucleotides read TGCAGCGTTGACGGGCAGGGAGGATACTACACCTTC.

V and J are TRBV27 and TRBJ2-3; the match to TRBD2 covers 8 bases. Germline trimming cut 6 bases from V and 2 bases from J; bases unmatched to any gene: 10. CDR3 length: 16 amino acids. Germline CDR1 MNHEY, CDR2 SMNVEV (reference sequence). The CDR3 here is CASRRLAGLFTDTQYF. For the CDR3, the DNA is TGTGCCAGCAGGCGCCTAGCGGGTTTATTCACAGATACGCAGTATTTT.